This entry concerns a single TCR beta chain. Its antigen is as yet unknown. Unstimulated PBMCs were sorted into CD3+CD4+ and CD3+CD8+ populations. The data were produced by immunoSEQ multiplex PCR, yet TCRdb's version contains in-frame clones alone and is incomplete. The table includes about 76,000 clones, 83% detected once. V was pared by 0 bases and J by 7 bases, with 10 bases of the junction left unmatched. CDR3 length: 16 residues. Germline CDR1 reads MGHRA; CDR2 reads YSYEKL. This sample is part of a study of T cell clones after liver transplantation. Study-wide context: Tolerance: complete withdrawal held at least one year, liver enzymes staying within twice normal. Timepoints were pre-transplant, pre-withdrawal, and after withdrawal was completed or failed. Findings and limits, study-wide: Donor-reactive sequences fell more than third party-reactive ones, suggesting partial deletion.

The sequence was collected from a human patient who received a liver transplant. Part of the T cells may come from the graft donor. This sequence joins TRBV4-1 and TRBJ1-2; 8 bases match TRBD1. Sequenced material: CD4+ T cells from blood, taken at the 22-month timepoint. This CDR3 is CASSQDPTSRGRGYTF. CDR3 coding DNA: TGCGCCAGCAGCCAAGACCCGACCTCCAGGGGGCGTGGCTACACCTTC.